The 25 T cell receptor beta chains in this list originate from one sample, sequenced in a study of T cell responses to AZD1222 COVID-19 vaccine. The data were produced by immunoSEQ multiplex PCR, yet TCRdb's version contains in-frame clones alone and is incomplete. The table records some 170,000 clones, approximately 88% of them present only once. Material: peripheral blood, obtained on day 0 of AZD1222 vaccination. The receptors were sampled from an adult in good health.

The V call is TRBV19, the J call TRBJ1-6; 10 nucleotides agree with TRBD1. The CDR3 extends over 17 amino acids. J lost 7 bases, V lost 5 bases, and 11 bases had no gene match. The germline V gene encodes CDR1 LNHDA and CDR2 SQIVND (reference sequence). In DNA form, the CDR3 reads TGTGCCAGTAGTTTCCGGCCCCGGACAGGGGGGAATTCACCCCTCCACTTT. Residues: CASSFRPRTGGNSPLHF. Full variable domain (outside the CDR3, taken from reference TRBV19 and TRBJ1-6): DGGITQSPKYLFRKEGQNVTLSCEQNLNHDAMYWYRQDPGQGLRLIYYSQIVNDFQKGDIAEGYSVSREKKESFPLTVTSAQKNPTAFYLCASSFRPRTGGNSPLHFGNGTRLTVT.

The rearrangement links TRBV19 to TRBJ2-7, with TRBD1 identical over 8 bases. CDR3 length: 13 amino acids. The V gene end was trimmed by 6 bases and the J gene end by 2 bases; junction bases not matched to a gene: 3. Germline V gives CDR1 LNHDA, CDR2 SQIVND (reference sequence). The CDR3 DNA is TGTGCCAGTAGACGGACAGGGCCCTACGAGCAGTACTTC. Translation gives CASRRTGPYEQYF.

In this sample, this clone turned up a few times. V is TRBV6-5 and J is TRBJ1-5; D is ambiguous. V was shortened by 8 bases and J by 5 bases, with 16 bases between the two germline ends. The CDR3 spans 14 residues. Per germline, CDR1 MNHEY and CDR2 SVGAGI. CDR3 nucleotide sequence: TGTGCCAGCTATTCTTCGGGCTGGCATCAGCCCCAGCATTTT. Its protein is CASYSSGWHQPQHF.

The rearrangement joins TRBV4-2 to TRBJ2-1; tentative D call: TRBD1 (6 bases). The germline V gene encodes CDR1 LGHNA and CDR2 YNFKEQ. The CDR3 has 13 amino acids. V was trimmed by 1 base and J by 10 bases, leaving 11 bases between them. The CDR3 region is CASSQGDTSEQFF. The CDR3 DNA reads TGTGCCAGCAGCCAAGGGGACACTTCGGAGCAGTTCTTC.

This chain joins TRBV5-5 and TRBJ2-3; D call uncertain. The CDR3 consists of 13 residues. Germline CDR1 reads SGHKS; CDR2 reads YYEKEE (reference sequence). V was trimmed by 0 bases and J by 7 bases, leaving 9 bases between them. DNA of the CDR3: TGTGCCAGCAGCTTGGACGTCATGCATACGCAGTATTTT. The encoded protein is CASSLDVMHTQYF.

V is TRBV5-5 and J is TRBJ2-1; D remains ambiguous. The CDR3 extends over 12 amino acids. Per the germline V gene, CDR1 is SGHKS and CDR2 is YYEKEE (reference sequence). Trimming removed 7 bases from V and 10 bases from J, with 15 bases in between. The chain's CDR3 is CASQIVVEEQFF. In DNA form, the CDR3 reads TGTGCCAGCCAGATAGTCGTGGAGGAGCAGTTCTTC.

Comments on this clone: At one end the junction does not follow the germline gene, possibly because of a read error. This chain connects TRBV7-7 to TRBJ2-3; no firm D call. Per germline, CDR1 SSHAT and CDR2 FNYEAQ (reference sequence). The length of the CDR3 is 15 residues. The CDR3 region is CASSPTASSTDTQYF. In nucleotides, the CDR3 is TGTGCTAGCAGCCCCACGGCCTCTAGCACAGATACGCAGTATTTT. Looking up the rest from reference TRBV7-7 and TRBJ2-3 gives the full variable domain: GAGVSQSPRYKVTKRGQDVTLRCDPISSHATLYWYQQALGQGPEFLTYFNYEAQPDKSGLPSDRFSAERPEGSISTLTIQRTEQRDSAMYRCASSPTASSTDTQYFGPGTRLTVL.

The CDR3 DNA follows: TGCAGCGTTGAAGATCGGGGGGGACAGGGAAGTTTTAACTATGGCTACACCTTC. Protein product: CSVEDRGGQGSFNYGYTF. The chain joins TRBV29-1 to TRBJ1-2, with 9 nucleotides matching TRBD1. CDR1 is SQVTM and CDR2 is ANQGSEA in the germline V gene. The CDR3 runs to 18 residues. V was pared by 0 bases and J by 1 base, with 12 bases of the junction left unmatched.

The chain is built from TRBV28 and TRBJ1-2; D ambiguous. V shed 5 bases and J shed 6 bases, with 13 bases lying between them. The CDR3 spans 13 residues. Germline V gene data show CDR1 as MDHEN and CDR2 as SYDVKM. The CDR3 bases are TGTGCCAGCAGTCCCTCCGGAGAAAATGGCTACACCTTC. This codes for CASSPSGENGYTF.

The CDR3: CATSMEGDQPQHF. CDR3 in DNA: TGTGCCACTTCTATGGAAGGGGACCAGCCCCAGCATTTT. The rearrangement links TRBV24-1 to TRBJ1-5; possibly TRBD1 for D (5 bases). Per the germline V gene, CDR1 is KGHDR and CDR2 is SFDVKD. Trimming cost V 10 bases and J 7 bases, with 16 bases left between them. The CDR3 has 13 amino acids.

This chain joins TRBV6-5 and TRBJ1-3, with TRBD1 identical over 8 bases. The CDR3 extends over 15 amino acids. Germline CDR1 reads MNHEY; CDR2 reads SVGAGI. J lost 3 bases, V lost 4 bases, and 5 bases had no gene match. The CDR3: CASSSPGGRGNTIYF. CDR3 DNA sequence: TGTGCCAGCAGTTCTCCAGGGGGCCGTGGAAACACCATATATTTT.

Here the CDR3 DNA reads TGCGCCAGCAGCCCCCCGGGGACGTCGGAGACCCAGTACTTC. Its translation is CASSPPGTSETQYF. The chain couples TRBV5-1 to TRBJ2-5; D might be TRBD1 or TRBD2, each matching 5 bases. CDR1 SGHRS and CDR2 YFSETQ come from the germline V gene. The length of the CDR3 is 14 residues. The germline V and J ends were trimmed by 4 bases and 5 bases, with 15 bases remaining between them.

The genes are TRBV28 and TRBJ1-1, with D possibly matching TRBD1 (6 bases). CDR1 and CDR2 (germline): MDHEN, SYDVKM. V was shortened by 2 bases and J by 1 base, with 8 bases between the two germline ends. The CDR3 is 14 residues long. The CDR3 region is CASSLGGANTEAFF. DNA for the CDR3: TGTGCCAGCAGTTTAGGGGGCGCGAACACTGAAGCTTTCTTT.

The V and J genes are TRBV24-1 and TRBJ1-1; D is uncertain. The V end lost 4 bases, the J end lost 11 bases, and 25 bases lay between the germline ends. Germline V CDR1 and CDR2: KGHDR, SFDVKD. The CDR3 length is 16 residues. The CDR3 DNA reads as TGTGCCACCAGTGAGCGGAACAGTGCCCAGGCCGAAGGGGCTTTCTTT. Translation: CATSERNSAQAEGAFF.

J is TRBJ1-1 and V is TRBV18; 12 bases are a match to TRBD1. This CDR3 spans 16 amino acids. Germline CDR1 reads KGHSH; CDR2 reads LQKENI. After removal of 4 bases from V and 3 bases from J, the junction contained 6 bases not matched to a gene. The CDR3 reads CASSHGTGGRDTEAFF. The CDR3 bases are TGTGCCAGCTCACACGGGACAGGGGGCCGGGACACTGAAGCTTTCTTT.

This chain uses TRBV30 with TRBJ2-3; 10 bases are shared with TRBD2. The CDR3 contains 14 residues. V was pared by 3 bases and J by 5 bases, with 5 bases of the junction left unmatched. CDR1 and CDR2 (germline): GTSNPN, SVGIG (reference sequence). The CDR3 nucleotides are TGTGCCTGGAGGGTAGCGGGAGGACTAGATACGCAGTATTTT. Translation: CAWRVAGGLDTQYF.

This chain joins TRBV12-3 or TRBV12-4 and TRBJ2-7; D is perhaps TRBD1 (5 bases). CDR3 size: 13 residues. With 6 bases removed from V and 3 bases from J, the gap between germline ends came to 12 bases. CDR3 loop: CASRATGFYEQYF. CDR3 sequence (DNA): TGTGCCAGCAGGGCTACAGGTTTCTACGAGCAGTACTTC.

The chain has TRBV28 and TRBJ2-3; 7 bases align to TRBD2. CDR3 size: 14 residues. V shed 5 bases, J shed 5 bases, and the junction held 7 bases outside the gene matches. The germline V gene has CDR1 MDHEN and CDR2 SYDVKM. The CDR3 DNA is TGTGCCAGCAGTCCCCAGCGGGAAGGAGATACGCAGTATTTT. It encodes CASSPQREGDTQYF.

The genes are TRBV7-2 and TRBJ2-3; no firm D call. This CDR3 has 14 residues. V lost 5 bases and J lost 4, with 13 bases in between. Germline V gene sequence: CDR1 SGHTA, CDR2 FQGNSA. The chain's CDR3 is CASSPSLPPDTQYF. In nucleotides, the CDR3 is TGTGCCAGCAGCCCCTCCCTCCCCCCAGATACGCAGTATTTT.

V gene TRBV28 combines with J gene TRBJ1-6, with 7 bases that match TRBD1. Trimming cost V 5 bases and J 7 bases; bases outside gene matches: 8. Germline V CDR1 and CDR2: MDHEN, SYDVKM. This CDR3 contains 15 residues. As DNA, the CDR3 is TGTGCCAGCAGTCTAACCGGGACAGACAATTCACCCCTCCACTTT. This gives the protein CASSLTGTDNSPLHF.

This clone came up many times. Other DNA sequences in this sample translate to the same CDR3. This chain links TRBV2 with TRBJ1-5, with a weak D call TRBD1 (5 bases). Germline lookup yields CDR1 SNHLY and CDR2 FYNNEI. The CDR3 is 14 amino acids. V was trimmed by 6 bases and J by 2 bases, leaving 11 bases between them. The CDR3 DNA reads as TGTGCCAGCAGGGGGCGGGGGGGCAATCAGCCCCAGCATTTT. Residues: CASRGRGGNQPQHF.

The chain carries TRBV30 and TRBJ2-6, with D unresolved. The V gene's germline CDR1 is GTSNPN and CDR2 SVGIG (reference sequence). V was pared by 0 bases and J by 1 base, with 4 bases between. The CDR3 covers 14 residues. CDR3 sequence reads: CAWSVGSGANVLTF. The CDR3 DNA follows: TGTGCCTGGAGTGTGGGATCTGGGGCCAACGTCCTGACTTTC.

The CDR3 coding sequence is TGTGCCAGCTCACCACCCGGGACAGGCAATGAAAAACTGTTTTTT. Translated: CASSPPGTGNEKLFF. V and J are TRBV18 and TRBJ1-4, with TRBD1 identical over 8 bases. The CDR3 length is 15 residues. Trimming at V came to 0 bases and at J to 5 bases, leaving 2 bases not matched to a gene. The V gene's germline CDR1 is KGHSH and CDR2 LQKENI.

The V call is TRBV18, the J call TRBJ2-7; 9 bases are a match to TRBD1. CDR1 and CDR2 (germline): KGHSH, LQKENI. J lost 0 bases, V lost 0 bases, and 12 bases had no gene match. This CDR3 is 19 amino acids long. The CDR3 protein is CASSPPAMRGTGSSYEQYF. CDR3 DNA: TGTGCCAGCTCACCACCGGCCATGAGAGGGACAGGGAGCTCCTACGAGCAGTACTTC.

The rearrangement joins TRBV5-8 to TRBJ1-1, with D unclear. This CDR3 has 15 residues. Germline V gene lookup returns CDR1 SGHTS and CDR2 YDEGEE. The V end lost 0 bases, the J end lost 0 bases, and 9 bases lay between the germline ends. This CDR3 is CASSLGTLMNTEAFF. The CDR3 DNA is TGTGCCAGCAGCTTGGGAACGCTTATGAACACTGAAGCTTTCTTT. The full variable domain, completed using reference TRBV5-8 and TRBJ1-1, is EAGVTQSPTHLIKTRGQQATLRCSPISGHTSVYWYQQALGLGLQFLLWYDEGEERNRGNFPPRFSGRQFPNYSSELNVNALELEDSALYLCASSLGTLMNTEAFFGQGTRLTVV.